Sequencing of this TCR beta chain was carried out in a study of blood T cell repertoires in COVID-19. For the study at large: The samples span acute and convalescent COVID-19 from the United States, Italy and Spain.

CDR3 size: 15 residues. Deletions cut 2 bases from V and 4 bases from J, with 9 bases between. Germline assignment: CDR1 LGHDT and CDR2 YNNKEL (reference sequence). In the original workflow: Amplification from reference gene primers served as the basis for estimated nucleated cell counts. Clones were sequenced by immunoSEQ multiplex PCR, and TCRdb holds only the in-frame ones, with some missing. V, J and clone size were drawn from that table, and D and trimming were deduced from the DNA. The data hold hundreds of thousands of clones, with 85% to 90% observed a single time. Ages ranged from about 18 to 89 years, with residence in around 24 US areas.

Sequencing was performed on PBMCs or T cells enriched from blood (not recorded which). The TCR was taken from a man aged 25 to 45 who had recovered from COVID-19. The chain employs TRBV3-1 (or the pseudogene TRBV3-2) and TRBJ1-6; D not certain. The CDR3 DNA reads TGTGCCAGCAGCCAAACAGACGGTTATAATTCACCCCTCCACTTT. Translation: CASSQTDGYNSPLHF.